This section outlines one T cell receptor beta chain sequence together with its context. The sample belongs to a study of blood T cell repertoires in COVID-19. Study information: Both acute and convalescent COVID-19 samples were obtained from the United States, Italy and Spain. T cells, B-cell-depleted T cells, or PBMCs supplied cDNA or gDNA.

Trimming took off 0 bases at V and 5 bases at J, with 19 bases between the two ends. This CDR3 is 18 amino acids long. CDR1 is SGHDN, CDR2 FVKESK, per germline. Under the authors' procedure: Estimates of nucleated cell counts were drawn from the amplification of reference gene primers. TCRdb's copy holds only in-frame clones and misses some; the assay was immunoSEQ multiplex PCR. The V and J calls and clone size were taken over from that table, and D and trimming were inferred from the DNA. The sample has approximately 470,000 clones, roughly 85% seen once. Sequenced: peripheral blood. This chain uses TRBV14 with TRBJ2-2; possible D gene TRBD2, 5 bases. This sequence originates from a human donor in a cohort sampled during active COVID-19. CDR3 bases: TGTGCCAGCAGCCAAGATCAAAGGCCAAGAGCGGTGACCGGGGAGCTGTTTTTT. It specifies CASSQDQRPRAVTGELFF.